This T cell receptor beta chain was identified in a study of long-term antiretroviral therapy in people with HIV. Samples were assayed with immunoSEQ v3.0 at survey level. The method was immunoSEQ multiplex PCR; TCRdb's version includes in-frame clones alone and lacks a portion of them. The sample holds tens of thousands of clones; around 81% are singletons and the top ten take approximately 12%. Per germline, CDR1 SGHNT and CDR2 YENEEA. V lost 5 bases to trimming and J lost 8 bases, with 9 bases between them. This CDR3 region has 12 residues. A remark on this clone: The antigen is unknown.

Study results and caveats: The blood, collected between 2004 and 2017, was possibly taken under older ART regimens.

The TCR was taken from a man between 35 and 55 years old with HIV. This sequence joins TRBV11-3 and TRBJ1-4; D unclear. The sequencing used unsorted PBMCs, collected 0.1 years before starting antiretroviral therapy. The CDR3 spells CASSQRHEKLFF. The CDR3 DNA follows: TGTGCCAGCAGCCAAAGACACGAAAAACTGTTTTTT.